A selection of T cell receptor beta chains follows, all from one sample in a study of T cells in Graves' hyperthyroidism and ophthalmopathy. One entry per CDR3 protein results from TCRdb running MiXCR on the multiplex PCR reads. Of approximately 600,000 distinct CDR3 sequences listed, roughly 14% are singletons. Sequencing was done on a sample of blood. The origin of the receptors is a woman aged 35 to 49 with Graves' ophthalmopathy. Both conserved end residues are part of each CDR3. Each record gives: V gene, J gene, D gene, clone size, CDR3 protein, CDR3 DNA. A D gene is named only where the DNA matches it firmly. The listing skips clone size in some rows; elsewhere it reads once, few, many or a size class.

V: TRBV5-1; J: TRBJ2-2; D: .; size: many; CDR3: CASSLVATNTGELFF; DNA: TGCGCCAGCAGCTTGGTAGCTACGAACACCGGGGAGCTGTTTTTT
V: TRBV7-3; J: TRBJ2-7; D: .; size: few; CDR3: CASSLSWADEQYF; DNA: TGTGCCAGCAGCTTGTCTTGGGCTGACGAGCAGTACTTC
V: TRBV5-1; J: TRBJ2-7; D: .; size: many; CDR3: CASSLETDEQYF; DNA: TGCGCCAGCAGCTTGGAAACGGACGAGCAGTACTTC
V: TRBV6-2/TRBV6-3; J: TRBJ1-1; D: .; size: .; CDR3: CASRRPTATEAFF; DNA: TGTGCCAGCAGACGACCGACAGCAACTGAAGCTTTCTTT
V: TRBV28; J: TRBJ2-7; D: .; size: many; CDR3: CASSRHSGTTPYEQYF; DNA: TGTGCCAGCAGTCGTCATTCCGGGACGACACCCTACGAGCAGTACTTC
V: TRBV6-1; J: TRBJ1-5; D: .; size: many; CDR3: CASHTGTGPNQPQHF; DNA: TGTGCCTCCCACACCGGGACCGGACCTAATCAGCCCCAGCATTTT
V: TRBV6-5; J: TRBJ2-3; D: .; size: many; CDR3: CASSSSLAVDTDTQYF; DNA: TGTGCCAGCAGTTCCAGTTTGGCGGTCGACACAGATACGCAGTATTTT
V: TRBV20-1; J: TRBJ2-7; D: TRBD2; size: .; CDR3: CSARVREGPKTTYEQYF; DNA: TGCAGTGCTAGAGTCCGGGAGGGCCCAAAAACCACCTACGAGCAGTACTTC
V: TRBV28; J: TRBJ2-2; D: .; size: many; CDR3: CASSMGQNTGELFF; DNA: TGTGCCAGCAGTATGGGACAAAACACCGGGGAGCTGTTTTTT
V: TRBV9; J: TRBJ2-2; D: TRBD2; size: many; CDR3: CASNSGRDTGELFF; DNA: TGTGCCAGCAATAGCGGGAGGGACACCGGGGAGCTGTTTTTT
V: TRBV6-1; J: TRBJ2-5; D: TRBD2; size: many; CDR3: CASSPLASGRQETQYF; DNA: TGTGCCAGCAGCCCCCTCGCTAGCGGGAGACAAGAGACCCAGTACTTC
V: TRBV30; J: TRBJ1-2; D: .; size: many; CDR3: CAWTGAALGYGYTF; DNA: TGTGCCTGGACCGGGGCAGCCTTGGGCTATGGCTACACCTTC
V: TRBV14; J: TRBJ1-2; D: .; size: .; CDR3: CASSQPGPQANYGYTF; DNA: TGTGCCAGCAGCCAACCCGGGCCGCAAGCTAACTATGGCTACACCTTC
V: TRBV6-1; J: TRBJ2-7; D: TRBD2; size: many; CDR3: CAAGRGLAGTYEQYF; DNA: TGTGCCGCAGGTCGGGGACTAGCGGGGACCTACGAGCAGTACTTC
V: TRBV18; J: TRBJ1-1; D: .; size: .; CDR3: CASSPRGQPRAEAFF; DNA: TGTGCCAGCTCACCGAGAGGACAGCCGAGAGCTGAAGCTTTCTTT
V: TRBV28; J: TRBJ2-7; D: TRBD1; size: many; CDR3: CASSAGTGTTGEQYF; DNA: TGTGCCAGCAGCGCCGGGACAGGGACAACGGGGGAGCAGTACTTC